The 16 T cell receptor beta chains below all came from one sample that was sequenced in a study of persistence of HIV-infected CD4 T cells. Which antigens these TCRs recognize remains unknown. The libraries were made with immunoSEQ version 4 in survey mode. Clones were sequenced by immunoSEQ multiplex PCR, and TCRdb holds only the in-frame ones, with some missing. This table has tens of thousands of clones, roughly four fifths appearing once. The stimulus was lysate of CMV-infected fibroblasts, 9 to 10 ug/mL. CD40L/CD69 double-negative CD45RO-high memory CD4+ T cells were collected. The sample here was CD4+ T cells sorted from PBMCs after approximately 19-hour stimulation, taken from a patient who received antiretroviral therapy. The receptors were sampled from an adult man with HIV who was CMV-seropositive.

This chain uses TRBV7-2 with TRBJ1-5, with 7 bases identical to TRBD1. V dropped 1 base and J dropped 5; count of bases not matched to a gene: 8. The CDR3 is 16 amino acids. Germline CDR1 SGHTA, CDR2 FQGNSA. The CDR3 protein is CASSLGTGLGYQPQHF. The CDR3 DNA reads TGTGCCAGCAGCTTAGGGACAGGCTTAGGGTATCAGCCCCAGCATTTT. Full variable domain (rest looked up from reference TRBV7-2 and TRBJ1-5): GAGVSQSPSNKVTEKGKDVELRCDPISGHTALYWYRQSLGQGLEFLIYFQGNSAPDKSGLPSDRFSAERTGGSVSTLTIQRTQQEDSAVYLCASSLGTGLGYQPQHFGDGTRLSIL.

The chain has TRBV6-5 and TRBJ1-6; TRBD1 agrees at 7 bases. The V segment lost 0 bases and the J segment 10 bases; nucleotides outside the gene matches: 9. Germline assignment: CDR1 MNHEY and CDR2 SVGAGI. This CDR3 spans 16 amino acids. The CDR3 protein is CASSYSRQGGRSPLHF. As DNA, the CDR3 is TGTGCCAGCAGTTACTCCCGACAGGGAGGGAGGTCACCCCTCCACTTT.

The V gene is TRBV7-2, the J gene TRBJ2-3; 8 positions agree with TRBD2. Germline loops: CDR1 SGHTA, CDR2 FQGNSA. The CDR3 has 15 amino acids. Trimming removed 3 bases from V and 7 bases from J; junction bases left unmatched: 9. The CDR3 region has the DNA TGTGCCAGCAGCTTTACTAGCGGCCCGTTTTATACGCAGTATTTT. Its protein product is CASSFTSGPFYTQYF.

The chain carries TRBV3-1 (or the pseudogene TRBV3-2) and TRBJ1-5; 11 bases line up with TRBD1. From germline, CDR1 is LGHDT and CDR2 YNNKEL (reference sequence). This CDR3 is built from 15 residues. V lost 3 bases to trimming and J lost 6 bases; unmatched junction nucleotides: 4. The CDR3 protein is CASSHGTGGSQPQHF. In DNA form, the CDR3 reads TGTGCCAGCAGCCACGGGACAGGGGGTAGTCAGCCCCAGCATTTT.

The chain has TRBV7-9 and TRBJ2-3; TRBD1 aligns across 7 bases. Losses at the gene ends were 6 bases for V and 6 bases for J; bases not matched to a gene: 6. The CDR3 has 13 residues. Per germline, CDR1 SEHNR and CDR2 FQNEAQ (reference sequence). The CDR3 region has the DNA TGTGCCAGCAGAAGGACAGGCTCGGATACGCAGTATTTT. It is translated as CASRRTGSDTQYF.

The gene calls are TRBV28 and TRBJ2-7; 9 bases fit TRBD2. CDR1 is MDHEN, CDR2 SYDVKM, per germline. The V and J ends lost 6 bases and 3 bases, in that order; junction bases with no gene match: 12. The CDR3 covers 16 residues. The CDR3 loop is CASSLSGGTSLYEQYF. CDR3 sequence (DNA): TGTGCCAGCAGCCTAAGTGGGGGGACTAGCCTCTACGAGCAGTACTTC.

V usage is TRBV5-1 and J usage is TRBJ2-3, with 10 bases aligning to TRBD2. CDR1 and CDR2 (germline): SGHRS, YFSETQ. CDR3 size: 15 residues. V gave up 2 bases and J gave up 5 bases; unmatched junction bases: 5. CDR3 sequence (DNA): TGCGCCAGCAGCTTTAGCGGGGGGAGCGGAGATACGCAGTATTTT. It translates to CASSFSGGSGDTQYF.

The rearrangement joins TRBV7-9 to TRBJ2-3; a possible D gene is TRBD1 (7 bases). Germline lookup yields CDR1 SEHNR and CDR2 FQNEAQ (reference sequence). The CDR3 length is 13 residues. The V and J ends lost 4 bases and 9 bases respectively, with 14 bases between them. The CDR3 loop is CASSYTGEETQYF. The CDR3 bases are TGTGCCAGCAGCTACACAGGGGAGGAAACGCAGTATTTT.

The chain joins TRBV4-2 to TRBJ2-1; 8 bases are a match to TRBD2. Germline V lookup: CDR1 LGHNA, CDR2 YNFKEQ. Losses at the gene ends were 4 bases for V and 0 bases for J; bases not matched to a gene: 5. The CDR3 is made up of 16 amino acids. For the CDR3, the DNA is TGTGCCAGCAGCCCGGGCGGGGGGTACTCCTACAATGAGCAGTTCTTC. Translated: CASSPGGGYSYNEQFF.

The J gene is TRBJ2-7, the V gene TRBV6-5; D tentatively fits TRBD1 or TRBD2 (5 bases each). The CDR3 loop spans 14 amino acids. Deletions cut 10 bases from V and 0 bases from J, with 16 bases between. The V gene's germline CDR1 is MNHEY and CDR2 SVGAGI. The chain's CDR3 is CATSRGGGSYEQYF. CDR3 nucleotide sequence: TGTGCCACCAGCCGTGGGGGTGGCTCCTACGAGCAGTACTTC.

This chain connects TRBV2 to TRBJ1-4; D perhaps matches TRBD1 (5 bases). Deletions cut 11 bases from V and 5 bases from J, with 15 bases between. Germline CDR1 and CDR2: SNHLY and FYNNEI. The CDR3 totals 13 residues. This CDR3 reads CARQGVSNEKLFF. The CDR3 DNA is TGTGCCCGCCAGGGAGTTTCAAATGAAAAACTGTTTTTT.

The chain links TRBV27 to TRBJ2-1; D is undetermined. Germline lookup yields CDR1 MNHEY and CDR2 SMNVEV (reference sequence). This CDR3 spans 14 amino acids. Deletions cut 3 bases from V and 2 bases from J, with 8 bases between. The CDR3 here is CASSFLGTYNEQFF. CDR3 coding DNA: TGTGCCAGCAGTTTTTTGGGCACCTACAATGAGCAGTTCTTC.

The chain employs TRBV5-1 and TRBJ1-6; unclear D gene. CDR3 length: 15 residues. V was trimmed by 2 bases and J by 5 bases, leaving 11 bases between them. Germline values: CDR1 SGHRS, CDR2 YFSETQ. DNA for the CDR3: TGCGCCAGCAGCTTAAGGCCGAGTCATAATTCACCCCTCCACTTT. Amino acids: CASSLRPSHNSPLHF. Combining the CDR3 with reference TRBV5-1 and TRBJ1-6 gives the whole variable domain KAGVTQTPRYLIKTRGQQVTLSCSPISGHRSVSWYQQTPGQGLQFLFEYFSETQRNKGNFPGRFSGRQFSNSRSEMNVSTLELGDSALYLCASSLRPSHNSPLHFGNGTRLTVT.

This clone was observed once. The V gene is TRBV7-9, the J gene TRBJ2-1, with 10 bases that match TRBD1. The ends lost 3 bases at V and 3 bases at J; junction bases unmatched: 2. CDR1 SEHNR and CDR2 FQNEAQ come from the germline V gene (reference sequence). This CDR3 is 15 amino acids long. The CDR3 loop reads CASSFDRGLYNEQFF. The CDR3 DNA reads TGTGCCAGCAGCTTTGACAGGGGGCTCTACAATGAGCAGTTCTTC.

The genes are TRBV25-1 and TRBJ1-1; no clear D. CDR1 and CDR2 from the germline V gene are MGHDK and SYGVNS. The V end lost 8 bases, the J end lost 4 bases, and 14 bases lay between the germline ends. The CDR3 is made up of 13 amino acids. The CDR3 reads CASLDPISTEAFF. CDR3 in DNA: TGTGCCAGCCTTGACCCAATCTCCACTGAAGCTTTCTTT.

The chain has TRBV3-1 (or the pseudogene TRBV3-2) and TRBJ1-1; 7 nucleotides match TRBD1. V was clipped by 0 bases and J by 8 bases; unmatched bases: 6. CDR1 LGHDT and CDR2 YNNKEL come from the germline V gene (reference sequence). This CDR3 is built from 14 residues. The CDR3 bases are TGTGCCAGCAGCCAAGAGTGGACAGGAGTCGAAGCTTTCTTT. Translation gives CASSQEWTGVEAFF.